The clone carrying this T cell receptor (beta chain) was recorded once. The target antigen is unknown. Profiled with immunoSEQ multiplex PCR; TCRdb holds only in-frame clones, not every one. The sample carries about 140,000 clones, roughly 90% recorded once. The V end was cut by 3 bases, the J end by 6 bases, with 5 bases between. The CDR3 spans 12 residues. This record belongs to a study of T cell responses to AZD1222 COVID-19 vaccine. Study observations and caveats: Unmutated variant regions are reportedly targeted by nearly half of spike-specific TCRs.

The V and J genes are TRBV12-3 or TRBV12-4 and TRBJ2-2, with D unresolved. The sequences come from peripheral blood, collected on day 0 of AZD1222 vaccination. This clonotype was obtained from an adult in good health. The CDR3 is CASSFSSGELFF. The DNA of the CDR3 is TGTGCCAGCAGTTTTTCCTCCGGGGAGCTGTTTTTT.